This T cell receptor beta chain was sequenced in a study of circulating tumor DNA in untreated peripheral T-cell lymphoma (dated by TCRdb to the early 2020s). Results the study describes overall, beyond this receptor: Tumor-specific clonotypes turned up in around 76% of patients, identified from about 90% of baseline tissues and from around 67% of baseline serum samples.

Library creation used the immunoSEQ multiplex PCR assay. What TCRdb holds here is the immuneACCESS table cut down to in-frame rearrangements. Part of the clones is not present; checked against another copy, under half of the missing clones reflect an unresolved V gene, and the others are unexplained. Here the sample has more than 5,500 clones; 70% to 85% occur a single time. The ten largest make up 25% to 35% of the sample. Of note for this clone: Its cognate antigen has yet to be identified. Qualities for individual bases were not recorded, and no much larger clone is one base off.

To identify tumor-specific TCR clonotypes, tumor tissue taken at baseline, before any treatment, was sequenced. Next-generation sequencing of T-cell receptor sequences was used to monitor peripheral T-cell lymphoma patients receiving frontline treatment on a trial. CDR1 and CDR2 were assigned from the germline V gene as SGHDN and FVKESK. From the cysteine up to the phenylalanine, the CDR3 has a length of 13 residues. The retained sequence is limited to the CDR3, 39 bases, with the frame set at the first base. V is trimmed back by 7 bases and J by 4 bases, and the junction contains 6 bases that no gene match accounts for.

The chain is made from TRBV14 and TRBJ1-2; a stretch of 7 junction bases matches TRBD1. The specimen was tumor tissue. The sequence derives from a human donor with peripheral T-cell lymphoma. In nucleotide form, the sequence is TGTGCCAGCAACCTACAGGGGTCCTATGGCTACACCTTC. Translated, it gives CASNLQGSYGYTF.